This TCR beta chain was captured in a study of cytomegalovirus exposure and HLA in healthy donors. This CDR3 has 18 residues. The V and J ends lost 0 bases and 2 bases respectively, with 18 bases between them. The V gene's germline CDR1 is MGHRA and CDR2 YSYEKL. Study-wide points: Many donors carried some public TCRs, although rarity characterized most TCR sequences. Later work found that TCR association rates differed between HLA loci; DRB1 had the most and HLA-C the fewest.

The PCR made use of 60 Vbeta and 13 Jbeta primers. Profiling relied on immunoSEQ multiplex PCR, and the TCRdb table lists in-frame clones only, not all of them. The sample lists 110,000 to 150,000 clones; under 90% were seen once. Worth noting for this clone: The antigen remains undetermined.

The V and J genes are TRBV4-1 and TRBJ2-3, with a weak D call TRBD2 (7 bases). The receptor was derived from a boy younger than 10 in good health and CMV-seronegative. Specimen: PBMCs. The CDR3 nucleotides are TGCGCCAGCAGCCAAGATCACAGTGCGGGGGCCTTCACAGATACGCAGTATTTT. Amino acids: CASSQDHSAGAFTDTQYF.